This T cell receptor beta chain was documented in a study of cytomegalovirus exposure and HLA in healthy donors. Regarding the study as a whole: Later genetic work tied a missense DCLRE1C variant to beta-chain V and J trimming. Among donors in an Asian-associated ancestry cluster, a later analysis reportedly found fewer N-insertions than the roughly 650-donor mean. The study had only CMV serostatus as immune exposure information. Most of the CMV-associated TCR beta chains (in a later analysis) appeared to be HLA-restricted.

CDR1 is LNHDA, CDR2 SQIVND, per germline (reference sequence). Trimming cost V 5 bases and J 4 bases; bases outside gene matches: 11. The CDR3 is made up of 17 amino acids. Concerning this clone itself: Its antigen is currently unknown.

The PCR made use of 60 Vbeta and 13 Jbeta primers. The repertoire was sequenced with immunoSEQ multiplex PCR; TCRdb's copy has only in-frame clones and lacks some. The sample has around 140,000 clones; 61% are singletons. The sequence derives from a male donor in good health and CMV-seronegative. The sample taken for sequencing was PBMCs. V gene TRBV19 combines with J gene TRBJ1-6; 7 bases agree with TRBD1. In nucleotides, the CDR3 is TGTGCCAGTAGTTGGGGAACCGGGACAGCATATAATTCACCCCTCCACTTT. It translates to CASSWGTGTAYNSPLHF.